These 27 T cell receptor beta chains share one sample of origin, sequenced in a study of T cell responses to AZD1222 COVID-19 vaccine. Sequencing used immunoSEQ multiplex PCR; TCRdb keeps in-frame clones, though not all of them. The sample carries about 150,000 clones, 85% recorded once. The input for sequencing was peripheral blood, taken 28 days after the second dose of the MenACWY control vaccine. The receptors come from an adult who received the MenACWY meningococcal vaccine as a control.

V gene TRBV29-1 combines with J gene TRBJ2-5; D gene ambiguous. The germline V and J ends were trimmed by 4 bases and 2 bases, with 8 bases remaining between them. Germline CDR1 and CDR2: SQVTM and ANQGSEA. There are 12 residues in the CDR3. CDR3 amino acids: CSVAGRQETQYF. In DNA form, the CDR3 reads TGCAGCGTTGCGGGCAGGCAAGAGACCCAGTACTTC.

This chain connects TRBV15 to TRBJ1-1; no reliable D call. V lost 3 bases and J 2 bases, leaving 7 bases between the germline ends. Germline assignment: CDR1 LNHNV and CDR2 YYDKDF (reference sequence). CDR3 length: 13 residues. This chain's CDR3 is CATSREANTEAFF. The CDR3 DNA reads TGTGCCACCAGCAGGGAAGCCAACACTGAAGCTTTCTTT.

The CDR3 coding sequence is TGTGCCAGCAGTTCCCGACAGGGGAGAGAAAAACTGTTTTTT. Translated: CASSSRQGREKLFF. This chain connects TRBV6-5 to TRBJ1-4; 8 nucleotides align to TRBD1. Germline-derived CDR1 and CDR2 are MNHEY and SVGAGI. The J segment lost 8 bases and the V segment lost 4 bases, leaving 6 bases of the junction unmatched. CDR3 length: 14 residues.

The V gene is TRBV6-1, the J gene TRBJ1-1, with D perhaps TRBD1 (5 bases). CDR1 and CDR2 from the germline V gene are MNHNS and SASEGT. CDR3 length: 12 amino acids. V lost 1 base, J lost 12 bases, and 12 bases lay in between. The CDR3 DNA follows: TGTGCCAGCAGTGAAGGGGGCTCTGTAACTTTCTTT. This codes for CASSEGGSVTFF.

This chain joins TRBV7-8 and TRBJ1-5, with 9 bases aligning to TRBD1. This CDR3 contains 14 residues. Germline V gene sequence: CDR1 SGHVS, CDR2 FQNEAQ. V trimming: 3 bases; J trimming: 7 bases; junction bases outside the gene matches: 4. The CDR3: CASSLDRGKQPQHF. As DNA, the CDR3 is TGTGCCAGCAGCTTGGACAGGGGAAAACAGCCCCAGCATTTT.

This chain links TRBV9 with TRBJ2-7; TRBD2 aligns across 9 bases. Per the germline V gene, CDR1 is SGDLS and CDR2 is YYNGEE. The V segment lost 4 bases and the J segment 6 bases; nucleotides outside the gene matches: 17. The CDR3 has 17 residues. In nucleotides, the CDR3 is TGTGCCAGCAGCCCCCGAGGTTCGTCTAGCGGGATAGGCGAGCAGTACTTC. This translates into CASSPRGSSSGIGEQYF.

This clone was observed once. V and J are TRBV6-5 and TRBJ1-6; a possible D gene is TRBD1 (5 bases). V was trimmed by 6 bases and J by 10 bases, leaving 7 bases between them. This CDR3 contains 11 residues. Germline V lookup: CDR1 MNHEY, CDR2 SVGAGI. The CDR3 DNA follows: TGTGCCAGCAGGGGGGGGTCACCCCTCCACTTT. Translated: CASRGGSPLHF.

J is TRBJ2-3 and V is TRBV9; D is perhaps TRBD2 (6 bases). This CDR3 has 15 residues. Trimming pared 4 bases from V and 0 bases from J, leaving 12 bases between. Germline CDR1 reads SGDLS; CDR2 reads YYNGEE. This CDR3 reads CASSTGTSSTDTQYF. As DNA, the CDR3 is TGTGCCAGCAGCACCGGGACTTCTAGCACAGATACGCAGTATTTT.

This chain joins TRBV4-1 and TRBJ2-3; D unclear. Germline CDR1 MGHRA, CDR2 YSYEKL. V lost 0 bases and J lost 4, with 8 bases in between. The CDR3 length is 14 residues. CDR3 DNA sequence: TGCGCCAGCAGCCAAGATCCAGGCGCAGATACGCAGTATTTT. Protein sequence: CASSQDPGADTQYF.

This clone was recorded a few times. The genes are TRBV10-1 and TRBJ2-7; D is possibly TRBD2 (6 bases). The CDR3 has 17 residues. Germline CDR1 and CDR2: WNHNN and SYGVQD (reference sequence). V lost 6 bases and J 7 bases, leaving 28 bases between the germline ends. CDR3: CASSDPEVVLLEGEQYF. The CDR3 DNA reads as TGCGCCAGCAGCGACCCAGAGGTGGTTCTCTTGGAGGGGGAGCAGTACTTC.

The chain has TRBV6-5 and TRBJ1-6, with D hard to call. With 2 bases removed from V and 10 bases from J, the gap between germline ends came to 12 bases. The CDR3 runs to 14 residues. Germline lookup yields CDR1 MNHEY and CDR2 SVGAGI. The chain's CDR3 is CASSYEGLDSPLHF. The CDR3 nucleotides read TGTGCCAGCAGTTACGAGGGTCTAGACTCACCCCTCCACTTT.

V is TRBV12-3 or TRBV12-4 and J is TRBJ1-1; the D gene is possibly TRBD1 (6 bases). The CDR3 spans 13 residues. The V end was cut by 6 bases, the J end by 3 bases, with 11 bases between. The CDR3 region has the DNA TGTGCCAGCAGCCGATCAGGGGACACTGAAGCTTTCTTT. This encodes CASSRSGDTEAFF.

The genes are TRBV5-1 and TRBJ1-2; 8 bases are shared with TRBD1. V dropped 4 bases and J dropped 0; count of bases not matched to a gene: 8. The CDR3 loop spans 16 amino acids. Germline CDR1 is SGHRS and CDR2 is YFSETQ. The CDR3 loop reads CASSPWGQDPNYGYTF. DNA of the CDR3: TGCGCCAGCAGCCCTTGGGGACAGGATCCTAACTATGGCTACACCTTC.

V gene TRBV7-3 combines with J gene TRBJ2-2; 7 bases are shared with TRBD1. Germline V gene data show CDR1 as SGHTA and CDR2 as FQGTGA. The junction had 3 bases not matched to a gene; V was cut back by 1 base and J by 1 base. The CDR3 covers 16 residues. The chain's CDR3 is CASSLMAGGNTGELFF. CDR3 sequence (DNA): TGTGCCAGCAGCTTAATGGCAGGGGGGAACACCGGGGAGCTGTTTTTT.

This clone was seen only a few times. The chain carries TRBV6-5 and TRBJ1-1, with D perhaps TRBD1 (5 bases). V was cut by 8 bases and J by 0 bases, with 16 bases left in between. The CDR3 runs to 15 residues. Germline V CDR1 and CDR2: MNHEY, SVGAGI. Here the CDR3 reads CASFKAGQLNTEAFF. CDR3 sequence (DNA): TGTGCCAGCTTCAAAGCAGGGCAGTTGAACACTGAAGCTTTCTTT.

This clone was observed once. V usage is TRBV5-1 and J usage is TRBJ2-3; D is perhaps TRBD1 or TRBD2 (6 bases each). Looked up from germline, CDR1 is SGHRS and CDR2 is YFSETQ. This CDR3 is built from 14 residues. V lost 8 bases and J lost 0, with 13 bases in between. The CDR3 coding sequence is TGCGCCAGTAATAGGGGGGTTAGCACAGATACGCAGTATTTT. This sequence encodes CASNRGVSTDTQYF. Using reference TRBV5-1 and TRBJ2-3 for the parts outside the CDR3, the full variable domain is KAGVTQTPRYLIKTRGQQVTLSCSPISGHRSVSWYQQTPGQGLQFLFEYFSETQRNKGNFPGRFSGRQFSNSRSEMNVSTLELGDSALYLCASNRGVSTDTQYFGPGTRLTVL.

On this clone: Germline is not matched at one junction end, which may reflect a read error. V usage is TRBV15 and J usage is TRBJ1-2, with D uncertain. The length of the CDR3 is 12 residues. The germline V gene has CDR1 LNHNV and CDR2 YYDKDF (reference sequence). The CDR3 reads CATSRDRAAPFF. CDR3 DNA: TGTGCCACCAGCAGAGACCGGGCCGCGCCGTTCTTC.

The chain links TRBV6-5 to TRBJ2-4, with D possibly matching TRBD2 (5 bases). V was shortened by 7 bases and J by 2 bases, with 12 bases between the two germline ends. The germline V gene has CDR1 MNHEY and CDR2 SVGAGI. The CDR3 runs to 14 residues. The CDR3 bases are TGTGCCAGCAAGGGAAGAGGGTCCAAAAACATTCAGTACTTC. Amino acids: CASKGRGSKNIQYF.

As concerns this clone: Other DNA sequences in this specimen translate into the identical CDR3. This sequence joins TRBV5-1 and TRBJ2-3; D gene uncertain. From germline, CDR1 is SGHRS and CDR2 YFSETQ. V shed 5 bases and J shed 0 bases, with 10 bases lying between them. This CDR3 comprises 14 residues. DNA for the CDR3: TGCGCCAGCAGTTTTGGGCAGAGCACAGATACGCAGTATTTT. Protein product: CASSFGQSTDTQYF.

The chain combines TRBV20-1 with TRBJ2-3, with 7 bases aligning to TRBD2. The CDR3 loop spans 15 amino acids. Trimming cost V 3 bases and J 2 bases; bases outside gene matches: 8. Germline V gene sequence: CDR1 DFQATT, CDR2 SNEGSKA (reference sequence). As DNA, the CDR3 is TGCAGTGCTAGTGGGGCTAGCGGACCCACAGATACGCAGTATTTT. Protein sequence: CSASGASGPTDTQYF.

This clone showed up just a few times. This chain joins TRBV11-3 and TRBJ2-6; 9 positions agree with TRBD1. This CDR3 has 15 amino acids. Germline-derived CDR1 and CDR2 are SGHNT and YENEEA. With V trimmed by 4 bases and J by 4 bases, 2 bases remained unmatched. The DNA of the CDR3 is TGTGCCAGCAGCTCCGGGACAGGGGGGGCCAACGTCCTGACTTTC. The encoded protein is CASSSGTGGANVLTF.

This clone was detected a few times. V usage is TRBV7-8 and J usage is TRBJ2-7; D is ambiguous. The V end lost 4 bases, the J end lost 1 base, and 8 bases lay between the germline ends. CDR1 and CDR2 (germline): SGHVS, FQNEAQ. CDR3 length: 13 residues. This CDR3 reads CASSSDLSYEQYV. The CDR3 coding sequence is TGTGCCAGCAGCTCCGACCTTTCCTACGAGCAGTACGTC.

The chain is built from TRBV3-1 (or the pseudogene TRBV3-2) and TRBJ2-1; 12 bases align to TRBD2. Germline assignment: CDR1 LGHDT and CDR2 YNNKEL (reference sequence). Unmatched junction bases numbered 4, after V lost 5 bases and J lost 2 bases. The CDR3 is made up of 16 amino acids. The CDR3 DNA is TGTGCCAGCAGCTTGACTAGCGGGGGTGCCTACAATGAGCAGTTCTTC. This translates into CASSLTSGGAYNEQFF.

The chain combines TRBV3-1 (or the pseudogene TRBV3-2) with TRBJ1-6, with D unresolved. V was shortened by 1 base and J by 1 base, with 5 bases between the two germline ends. The germline CDR1 and CDR2 sequences are LGHDT and YNNKEL (reference sequence). This CDR3 is built from 15 residues. The CDR3 loop reads CASSQGVSYNSPLHF. CDR3 in DNA: TGTGCCAGCAGCCAAGGGGTTTCCTATAATTCACCCCTCCACTTT.

The V gene is TRBV13, the J gene TRBJ2-7; tentatively, D is TRBD1 (5 bases). The CDR3 covers 16 residues. V was trimmed by 5 bases and J by 0 bases, leaving 17 bases between them. Germline V gene data show CDR1 as PRHDT and CDR2 as FYEKMQ (reference sequence). The CDR3 DNA reads TGTGCCAGCAGCCCCTCGTTTGGGGCTAGCTCCTACGAGCAGTACTTC. Translated: CASSPSFGASSYEQYF.

The chain uses TRBV6-5 and TRBJ1-1; 7 bases match TRBD1. CDR3 size: 15 residues. V shed 2 bases, J shed 2 bases, and the junction held 5 bases outside the gene matches. Germline-derived CDR1 and CDR2 are MNHEY and SVGAGI. Written as DNA, the CDR3 is TGTGCCAGCAGTTACCCTCGACAGGGTAACACTGAAGCTTTCTTT. This gives the protein CASSYPRQGNTEAFF.

This chain links TRBV7-6 with TRBJ1-6; TRBD1 might be the D (6 bases). The germline CDR1 and CDR2 sequences are SGHVS and FNYEAQ. V was shortened by 4 bases and J by 8 bases, with 15 bases between the two germline ends. The CDR3 contains 15 residues. This CDR3 is CASSSGQINHSPLHF. The CDR3 DNA follows: TGTGCCAGCAGCTCCGGACAGATCAATCATTCACCCCTCCACTTT.